The entry below describes one TCR beta chain. Its antigen is not known. CDR3 length: 18 amino acids. Germline V gene data show CDR1 as ENHRY and CDR2 as SYGVKD. J gave up 2 bases and V 3 bases, and 10 bases lay outside the gene matches. The table came from immunoSEQ multiplex PCR; TCRdb's copy has only in-frame clones and leaves some out. In the table there are about 7,000 clones, about 80% of which are singletons. These data originate in a study of chemoradiotherapy in HPV16-positive cancers. Study at large: Functional T-cell assays on a couple of HPV16-positive patients' cells defined candidate HPV-specific clones and common TCR motifs.

Points from the study as a whole: Candidate HPV-specific clones and E7-related TCR motifs grew in tumor during treatment.

This TCR was sampled from a human donor with HPV-associated anogenital cancer. The chain recombines TRBV10-3 with TRBJ2-7; TRBD2 agrees at 13 bases. The biological material was taken from a patient who underwent chemoradiotherapy. The CDR3 loop reads CAISETSGRAASPYEQYF. CDR3 nucleotide sequence: TGTGCCATCAGTGAAACTAGCGGGAGGGCCGCTTCCCCCTACGAGCAGTACTTC.